These T cell receptor beta chains were read from a single sample in a study of CD8 T cells in Susac syndrome. TCRdb reprocessed the immunoSEQ multiplex PCR reads via MiXCR and lists one record per CDR3 protein. The profile covers 75,000 to 100,000 distinct CDR3 sequences, with roughly 94% appearing a single time and about 0.99% taken by the ten largest. Source material: CD8+ T cells from PBMCs. Source of these receptors: a human donor with Susac syndrome. The CDR3 runs from the conserved cysteine through the conserved F or W. D genes are given only for firm matches. Only part of the rows carry a size: once, few, many, or a class if the clone is expanded.

CDR3aa: CASSPDSRDNEQFF
CDR3nt: TGTGCCAGCTCCCCTGACTCGAGGGACAATGAGCAGTTCTTC
v_gene: TRBV18
j_gene: TRBJ2-1
d_gene: -
abundance: -

CDR3aa: CASTDTHRGTQYF
CDR3nt: TGTGCCAGCACCGACACACACAGGGGGACGCAGTATTTT
v_gene: TRBV28
j_gene: TRBJ2-3
d_gene: TRBD1
abundance: -

CDR3aa: CASSHRGQDEQYF
CDR3nt: TGTGCCAGTAGCCACAGGGGGCAGGACGAGCAGTACTTC
v_gene: TRBV19
j_gene: TRBJ2-7
d_gene: TRBD1
abundance: once

CDR3aa: CASSPQGGNYGYTF
CDR3nt: TGCGCCAGCAGCCCCCAGGGGGGTAACTATGGCTACACCTTC
v_gene: TRBV5-1
j_gene: TRBJ1-2
d_gene: TRBD1
abundance: -

CDR3aa: CASSDLTSGISSYEQYF
CDR3nt: TGTGCCAGCAGCGACCTGACTAGCGGGATTAGCTCCTACGAGCAGTACTTC
v_gene: TRBV7-9
j_gene: TRBJ2-7
d_gene: TRBD2
abundance: -

CDR3aa: CASRQRGTTYEQYF
CDR3nt: TGTGCCAGCAGGCAGAGAGGGACGACCTACGAGCAGTACTTC
v_gene: TRBV12-3/TRBV12-4
j_gene: TRBJ2-7
d_gene: -
abundance: -

CDR3aa: CASSAQSGDGTDTQYF
CDR3nt: TGTGCCAGCAGCGCACAAAGCGGGGACGGCACAGATACGCAGTATTTT
v_gene: TRBV9
j_gene: TRBJ2-3
d_gene: TRBD2
abundance: -

CDR3aa: CASSTSGRGDNEQFF
CDR3nt: TGTGCCAGCAGCACCAGCGGGAGAGGGGACAATGAGCAGTTCTTC
v_gene: TRBV12-3/TRBV12-4
j_gene: TRBJ2-1
d_gene: TRBD2
abundance: once

CDR3aa: CASIRGASGSYEQYF
CDR3nt: TGTGCCAGCATCCGGGGAGCTAGCGGTTCCTACGAGCAGTACTTC
v_gene: TRBV28
j_gene: TRBJ2-7
d_gene: TRBD2
abundance: -

CDR3aa: CASSYSGLSGANVLTF
CDR3nt: TGTGCCAGCAGTTACTCGGGACTCTCTGGGGCCAACGTCCTGACTTTC
v_gene: TRBV6-2/TRBV6-3
j_gene: TRBJ2-6
d_gene: -
abundance: once

CDR3aa: CASSLEGVGGYTF
CDR3nt: TGCGCCAGCAGCTTGGAAGGGGTAGGAGGCTACACCTTC
v_gene: TRBV5-1
j_gene: TRBJ1-2
d_gene: -
abundance: -

CDR3aa: CASSSWEGGDTQYF
CDR3nt: TGTGCCAGCAGTTCCTGGGAGGGAGGTGATACGCAGTATTTT
v_gene: TRBV12-3/TRBV12-4
j_gene: TRBJ2-3
d_gene: TRBD2
abundance: -

CDR3aa: CSAQPRTNEQFF
CDR3nt: TGCAGCGCCCAACCCCGGACCAATGAGCAGTTCTTC
v_gene: TRBV29-1
j_gene: TRBJ2-1
d_gene: -
abundance: -

CDR3aa: CASSSVLAGVREQFF
CDR3nt: TGTGCCAGCAGTTCCGTCCTAGCGGGAGTGCGGGAGCAGTTCTTC
v_gene: TRBV27
j_gene: TRBJ2-1
d_gene: TRBD2
abundance: -